Listed here are 13 T cell receptor beta chains from one sample, sequenced in a study of cytotoxic CD8 clonotypes in ibrutinib-treated CLL. The protocol was immunoSEQ multiplex PCR, while the TCRdb copy is restricted to in-frame clones and leaves out a portion. The sample lists around 310,000 clones, roughly 85% occurring once. The sequencing used PBMCs, collected before ibrutinib treatment. Receptors were obtained from a human donor with chronic lymphocytic leukemia.

A word on this clone: At one end, the junction sequence differs from germline, possibly due to a read error. The chain links TRBV29-1 to TRBJ2-1, with TRBD2 identical over 10 bases. CDR3 size: 12 residues. CDR1 and CDR2 (germline): SQVTM, ANQGSEA. Here the CDR3 reads CSVGLAGGTLVF. The CDR3 nucleotides are TGCAGCGTTGGGTTAGCGGGAGGAACTTTGGTCTTC.

V and J are TRBV5-6 and TRBJ2-1, with D perhaps matching TRBD2 (6 bases). This CDR3 is 14 amino acids long. Between the trimmed V and J ends, which lost 2 bases and 6 bases, there was a span of 12 bases. The germline V gene encodes CDR1 SGHDT and CDR2 YYEEEE. CDR3 DNA sequence: TGTGCCAGCAGCTTTCCGGGGACTTCCAATGAGCAGTTCTTC. It yields the protein CASSFPGTSNEQFF.

Comment on this clone: The same CDR3 also results from other DNA sequences found in this sample. This chain connects TRBV6-5 to TRBJ1-2, with 7 bases matching TRBD1. The V segment lost 2 bases and the J segment 5 bases; nucleotides outside the gene matches: 2. The CDR3 sequence is 13 residues long. The germline CDR1 and CDR2 sequences are MNHEY and SVGAGI. DNA for the CDR3: TGTGCCAGCAGTTACCTACAGGGGTATGGCTACACCTTC. Amino acids: CASSYLQGYGYTF.

The rearrangement links TRBV5-3 to TRBJ2-7, with 9 nucleotides matching TRBD1. TRBV5-3 is placed among ORFs of uncertain function. J was trimmed by 2 bases and V by 6 bases; bases with no gene match: 6. This CDR3 is built from 14 residues. The CDR3 is CARISGQGPYEQYF. CDR3 DNA sequence: TGTGCCAGAATATCGGGACAGGGACCCTACGAGCAGTACTTC.

V usage is TRBV6-1 and J usage is TRBJ2-7; D possibly corresponds to TRBD1 (5 bases). The CDR3 has 14 residues. With 4 bases removed from V and 0 bases from J, the gap between germline ends came to 10 bases. Germline V gives CDR1 MNHNS, CDR2 SASEGT. The CDR3 reads CASSVDRNSYEQYF. DNA of the CDR3: TGTGCCAGCAGTGTAGACAGAAACTCCTACGAGCAGTACTTC.

Of note for this clone: The same CDR3 also results from other DNA sequences found in this sample. This chain connects TRBV5-1 to TRBJ2-2; D is uncertain. Germline CDR1 and CDR2: SGHRS and YFSETQ. V was trimmed by 0 bases and J by 5 bases, leaving 5 bases between them. CDR3 size: 13 residues. CDR3 nucleotides: TGCGCCAGCAGCTTGGTTCCAACCGGGGAGCTGTTTTTT. Translating gives CASSLVPTGELFF. The variable domain in full, with the rest retrieved from reference TRBV5-1 and TRBJ2-2, is KAGVTQTPRYLIKTRGQQVTLSCSPISGHRSVSWYQQTPGQGLQFLFEYFSETQRNKGNFPGRFSGRQFSNSRSEMNVSTLELGDSALYLCASSLVPTGELFFGEGSRLTVL.

This chain uses TRBV6-5 with TRBJ2-7; D is ambiguous. Trimming removed 0 bases at V and 3 bases at J, with 9 bases between. This CDR3 is built from 14 residues. Germline V gene data show CDR1 as MNHEY and CDR2 as SVGAGI. The CDR3 nucleotides read TGTGCCAGCAGTTACTCGAGTAGGGTCTACGAGCAGTACTTC. It encodes CASSYSSRVYEQYF.

CDR3 in amino acids: CASSPTDNEQFF. In nucleotides, the CDR3 is TGTGCCAGCAGTCCGACAGACAATGAGCAGTTCTTC. This sequence joins TRBV6-6 and TRBJ2-1; a possible D gene is TRBD1 (5 bases). Germline V lookup: CDR1 MNHNY, CDR2 SVGAGI (reference sequence). The V end lost 5 bases, the J end lost 5 bases, and 7 bases lay between the germline ends. CDR3 length: 12 amino acids.

Of note for this clone: The sample has other DNA sequences that encode this CDR3 too. The V gene is TRBV7-2, the J gene TRBJ2-3; D unclear. V dropped 0 bases and J dropped 0 bases, with 7 bases sitting between them. Germline V gene lookup returns CDR1 SGHTA and CDR2 FQGNSA. There are 15 residues in the CDR3. The CDR3 sequence is CASSLALGSTDTQYF. CDR3 DNA: TGTGCCAGCAGCTTAGCGCTGGGGAGCACAGATACGCAGTATTTT.

The chain has TRBV12-5 and TRBJ2-5, with D unresolved. V shed 3 bases and J shed 4 bases, with 12 bases lying between them. The CDR3 is made up of 14 amino acids. The V gene's germline CDR1 is LGHNT and CDR2 FRNRAP. CDR3 protein: CASGFRPLRETQYF. CDR3 DNA: TGTGCTAGTGGTTTCCGGCCCCTCCGAGAGACCCAGTACTTC. Based on the CDR3 plus reference TRBV12-5 and TRBJ2-5, the full variable domain is DARVTQTPRHKVTEMGQEVTMRCQPILGHNTVFWYRQTMMQGLELLAYFRNRAPLDDSGMPKDRFSAEMPDATLATLKIQPSEPRDSAVYFCASGFRPLRETQYFGPGTRLLVL.

The table lists this clone with a few counts. The chain employs TRBV11-1 and TRBJ2-2; D is undetermined. Trimming removed 2 bases at V and 6 bases at J, with 7 bases between. Germline loops: CDR1 SGHAT, CDR2 FQDESV (reference sequence). There are 13 residues in the CDR3. The chain's CDR3 is CASSLISPGELFF. CDR3 DNA sequence: TGTGCCAGCAGCTTAATTTCTCCCGGGGAGCTGTTTTTT.

The chain uses TRBV5-5 and TRBJ1-5; D gene unclear. The V end was cut by 4 bases, the J end by 4 bases, with 24 bases between. The CDR3 totals 18 residues. Germline CDR1 is SGHKS and CDR2 is YYEKEE (reference sequence). The CDR3 nucleotides read TGTGCCAGCAGCCCGCATTGGAGGGCGCAGATCGCAAATCAGCCCCAGCATTTT. Protein: CASSPHWRAQIANQPQHF.

The chain combines TRBV18 with TRBJ1-1, with D possibly being TRBD1 (5 bases). The germline V gene encodes CDR1 KGHSH and CDR2 LQKENI. Trimming stripped 1 base from V and 6 bases from J, with 9 bases between. CDR3 length: 13 residues. The CDR3: CASSPRLGAEAFF. CDR3 nucleotides: TGTGCCAGCTCACCACGTCTGGGGGCTGAAGCTTTCTTT. The whole variable domain, remainder taken from reference TRBV18 and TRBJ1-1, is NAGVMQNPRHLVRRRGQEARLRCSPMKGHSHVYWYRQLPEEGLKFMVYLQKENIIDESGMPKERFSAEFPKEGPSILRIQQVVRGDSAAYFCASSPRLGAEAFFGQGTRLTVV.